This T cell receptor beta chain was observed in a study of long-term antiretroviral therapy in people with HIV (dated 2022 in TCRdb). In the study overall: The earliest samples were collected roughly a decade before the 2015 WHO recommendation for immediate ART, at a time when ART was usually postponed until CD4 counts fell. Whether ART initiation and durable HIV suppression were associated with changes in peripheral blood TRB repertoire composition and diversity was tested in a retrospective serial study. Test extractions of a monoclonal T-cell line alongside approximately 34 polyclonal samples showed no cross-contamination during QIAcube processing. Among the roughly 30 participants with HIV, eleven were female. The cohort contributed fewer than 200 cryopreserved PBMC samples from 30 adults with confirmed HIV infection, collected serially over a mean of around 6 years (range 1-12).

Taken from the germline V gene (reference sequence), the CDR1 and CDR2 loops are DFQATT and SNEGSKA. V lost 3 bases and J lost 7 bases; the stretch between them is 7 bases long. Reading from cysteine to phenylalanine, the CDR3 counts 11 amino acids. Left in the record is the CDR3 DNA by itself, 33 bases read in frame from the first base. To be included, a participant needed at least one PBMC sample from before ART initiation plus at least two post-ART samples. Treatment was received in the United States of America by all participants with HIV. Before DNA extraction, cryopreserved samples containing about 1-10 million PBMC were thawed and washed. At the time of the earliest PBMC sample, participants with HIV were aged between about 20 and 54 years. Per participant, PBMC samples came from 1-4 timepoints prior to ART initiation and 2-8 timepoints following ART initiation, for a median of 7 samples. Serial HIV viral load, CD4+ T-cell count, ART history and demographic data were obtained for every participant. A Qiagen kit on a QIAcube was used to extract genomic DNA from unsorted PBMC, with samples processed in batches of 12.

As for this clone: What this receptor recognizes is not known. No much larger clone is present one base from it, and per-base qualities are unavailable.

The immunoSEQ hsTCRB v3.0 assay was used at survey level resolution to sequence the TRB variable region. TRB sequencing targeted a depth of roughly 35,000-55,000 T-cell genomes per sample. TRB libraries were pooled and sequenced on an Illumina MiSeq using a v3 150-cycle kit. Regarding the original processing steps: Repertoire analysis was run in R within a reproducible Nextflow workflow that covered QC, data transformation and analysis. LymphoSeq2, an R package for exploring AIRR-Seq data, was used to implement custom analyses. A handful of samples that yielded fewer than 5000 total TRB sequences were excluded, so that 200 or so HIV repertoires were analyzed. Of the 188 retained HIV repertoires, over 55 were collected before and 129 after ART initiation. Repertoires were downsampled to 5000 TRB nucleotide sequences, with summary statistics averaged over 100 downsampling iterations. TRB sequences were retained for analysis only if CDR3 regions of at least seven amino acids were present. Diversity was assessed using a clonality score derived from Shannon entropy and using the Gini coefficient. In the repertoire networks, any two of the top 5000 CDR3 amino acid sequences were linked whenever the two sequences differed by an edit distance of one. GLIPH2 predicted antigen specificity groups and MHC restriction for TRB CDR3 amino acid sequences. To flag known associations with CMV, EBV, HIV or tissue antigens, CDR3 amino acid sequences were compared against VDJdb and McPAS-TCR. Pre-ART, post-ART and control groups were compared with Wilcoxon signed-rank tests and Holm-Bonferroni correction. Held by TCRdb, this immuneACCESS table contains in-frame sequences only and omits some clones. Under half of the omission traces to an unresolved V gene where checked; the cause of the rest is unknown. The DNA was the basis for D and trimming; V, J and clone size are from that table. Counted in this sample were over 35,000 clones; 94% of them appeared once. The top ten clonotypes cover around 2% of the sample.

Broader findings and caveats from the paper: Unsorted PBMC were profiled instead of sorted CD4+ and CD8+ T cells because pre-ART samples had limited cell numbers. Samples dated from the mid-2000s to the late 2010s, and the ART regimens used may be less effective than current ones. Owing to limited PBMC availability, only the TCR beta chain was sequenced, without alpha chain pairing. At every time point, the repertoire was dominated by expanded TRB clones first identified before ART initiation, although this dominance fluctuated and, in many PLHIV, declined after ART. Inferences about post-ART repertoire changes are limited because no data were available on ART adherence, viral resistance or therapy changes. Compared with controls, HIV repertoires had narrower CDR3 length ranges, and the network structure pointed to an antigen-experienced repertoire that shifted only slightly toward naive after ART. Starting ART was linked to a significant rise in TRB diversity, yet even after long-term ART the diversity remained significantly lower than in transplant donor controls.

In this chain, TRBV20-1 is recombined with TRBJ2-1; the D gene identity is not certain. This receptor was obtained from a man aged 30-40 years with HIV. The starting material was unsorted PBMCs, obtained approximately 9.1 years after starting antiretroviral therapy. In nucleotide form, the sequence is TGCAGTGCTAGCCCTACAAATGAGCAGTTCTTC. Its product reads: CSASPTNEQFF.